This TCR beta chain is from a study of spatial heterogeneity in lung cancer. General observations from the study: Expanded tumor TCRs that were ubiquitous appeared in blood more at resection than follow-up.

TCRdb itself ran the 5' RACE reads through MiXCR, one entry per CDR3 protein. The sample has about 7,800 distinct CDR3 sequences, 6.5% to 9.5% seen once; the top ten hold about half. This clonotype was recorded at least ten times. What it binds is not known. Sample time point: sample taken at primary tumor resection. From germline, CDR1 is MNHEY and CDR2 SVGAGI. The CDR3 is made up of 16 amino acids. The V and J ends lost 0 bases and 0 bases respectively, with 6 bases between them. Sample: PBMCs, taken at surgery. The chain has TRBV6-5 and TRBJ2-6, with a possible D match to TRBD2 (6 bases). This clonotype was sampled from a male donor with early-stage non-small cell lung cancer. CDR3 sequence (DNA): TGTGCCAGCAGTTACTCGACTAGCTCTGGGGCCAACGTCCTGACTTTC. This codes for CASSYSTSSGANVLTF.